A selection of T cell receptor beta chains follows, all from one sample in a study of cytomegalovirus exposure and HLA in healthy donors. Measured with immunoSEQ multiplex PCR; TCRdb has only the in-frame clones, and not every one. Of more than 80,000 clones in the sample, around 81% were seen once. The sequenced sample was PBMCs. These receptors all come from a female donor in good health and CMV-seropositive. Each CDR3 is given with its conserved first and last residue. D genes are given only for firm matches. Expanded clones are given a class, and other clones once, few, many or no size at all.

DNA,CDR3,D,length,size,V,J
TGCGCCAGCAGAAGCGGGGGCACAGATACGCAGTATTTT,CASRSGGTDTQYF,TRBD2,13,-,TRBV5-1,TRBJ2-3
TGTGCCAGCAGTTTAGTTGGGAACAGGGCCAATTCACCCCTCCACTTT,CASSLVGNRANSPLHF,-,16,-,TRBV28,TRBJ1-6
TGTGCCAGCAGTTTCGGGGGGGCCCTCTACGAGCAGTACTTC,CASSFGGALYEQYF,TRBD2,14,once,TRBV28,TRBJ2-7
TGTGCCATAAGTAACGGGGGGGAGACCCAGTACTTC,CAISNGGETQYF,TRBD2,12,once,TRBV6-1,TRBJ2-5
TGTGCCAGTAGTATGGGGGGCACTGAAGCTTTCTTT,CASSMGGTEAFF,-,12,-,TRBV19,TRBJ1-1
TGTGCCAGCAGCCAAGGATGGGCGAACACTGAAGCTTTCTTT,CASSQGWANTEAFF,-,14,-,TRBV14,TRBJ1-1
TGTGCCAGCAGCTTACACGGGGAGGGCTACACCTTC,CASSLHGEGYTF,-,12,-,TRBV11-2,TRBJ1-2
TGTGCCAGCAAGAGACCGGGCCCGGAGGGCGGCTACACCTTC,CASKRPGPEGGYTF,-,14,-,TRBV6-1,TRBJ1-2
TGTGCCAGCAGCCCCAACCGGGCTAGCGGGACCCCCCCCCTCCTCTTC,CASSPNRASGTPPLLF,TRBD2,16,-,TRBV9,TRBJ2-1
TGCGCCAGCAGCTTAGGTCTAGGACAAGAGACCCAGTACTTC,CASSLGLGQETQYF,-,14,once,TRBV5-1,TRBJ2-5
TGTGCCATCAGCCCCTCCCCAGGGGCGAATCAGCCCCAGCATTTT,CAISPSPGANQPQHF,-,15,-,TRBV10-3,TRBJ1-5